These T cell receptor beta chains were read from a single sample in a study of cytomegalovirus exposure and HLA in healthy donors. Here immunoSEQ multiplex PCR was the method, and the copy in TCRdb shows in-frame clones only, minus some. The sample has around 100,000 clones; over 60% are singletons. The specimen was PBMCs. These receptors were obtained from a woman under 30 in good health and CMV-seropositive. CDR3s include the opening cysteine and the closing phenylalanine or tryptophan. The D gene is left open where the match is weak. Clone size is shown for a subset of rows, as once, few, many or a class of expanded clone.

D | J | V | size | CDR3 | DNA
TRBD1 | TRBJ2-7 | TRBV14 | . | CVSSQDSWDRGAYEQYF | TGTGTCAGCAGCCAAGATTCATGGGACAGGGGAGCCTACGAGCAGTACTTC
. | TRBJ2-3 | TRBV5-5 | . | CASSPLSRGDTQYF | TGTGCCAGCAGCCCCCTAAGTAGGGGAGATACGCAGTATTTT
TRBD2 | TRBJ2-5 | TRBV5-1 | . | CASSLLREGRGSVQETQYF | TGCGCCAGCAGCTTACTACGGGAGGGCCGCGGGAGTGTCCAAGAGACCCAGTACTTC
. | TRBJ1-1 | TRBV19 | . | CASSSQGNTEAFF | TGTGCCAGTAGTTCACAGGGGAACACTGAAGCTTTCTTT
. | TRBJ1-1 | TRBV5-1 | . | CASSLGVGGVNTEAFF | TGCGCCAGCAGCTTGGGTGTGGGGGGGGTGAACACTGAAGCTTTCTTT
. | TRBJ1-1 | TRBV5-1 | once | CASSLTVLPAEAFF | TGCGCCAGCAGCTTGACAGTATTACCAGCTGAAGCTTTCTTT
TRBD1 | TRBJ1-2 | TRBV5-1 | . | CASSLGQGEVGYTF | TGCGCCAGCAGCTTGGGACAGGGGGAGGTTGGCTACACCTTC
. | TRBJ2-6 | TRBV30 | . | CAGTGSGANVLTF | TGTGCCGGTACAGGGTCGGGGGCCAACGTCCTGACTTTC
TRBD1 | TRBJ1-1 | TRBV5-8 | once | CASSLDRGETEAFF | TGTGCCAGCAGCTTGGACAGGGGGGAAACTGAAGCTTTCTTT
TRBD1 | TRBJ1-1 | TRBV2 | . | CASRDTGGGTEAFF | TGTGCCAGCAGGGACACAGGGGGTGGCACTGAAGCTTTCTTT
TRBD1 | TRBJ1-1 | TRBV2 | . | CASSRQGMNTEAFF | TGTGCCAGCAGTCGACAGGGGATGAACACTGAAGCTTTCTTT
TRBD1 | TRBJ2-6 | TRBV11-2 | few | CASRGGGGANVLTF | TGTGCCAGCAGAGGGGGCGGTGGGGCCAACGTCCTGACTTTC
TRBD1 | TRBJ2-7 | TRBV7-6 | . | CASSPRQGVNEQYF | TGTGCCAGCAGCCCCAGACAGGGGGTGAACGAGCAGTACTTC
. | TRBJ1-1 | TRBV5-1 | . | CASSLVRTANTEAFF | TGCGCCAGCAGCTTGGTTAGGACAGCGAACACTGAAGCTTTCTTT
. | TRBJ1-4 | TRBV2 | once | CASRLTATNEKLFF | TGTGCCAGCAGGTTGACAGCAACTAATGAAAAACTGTTTTTT
TRBD2 | TRBJ2-3 | TRBV5-1 | . | CASSLGLAADTQYF | TGCGCCAGCAGCTTAGGACTAGCGGCAGATACGCAGTATTTT
. | TRBJ1-5 | TRBV4-1 | . | CASSRGVNQPQHF | TGCGCCAGCAGCCGAGGAGTGAATCAGCCCCAGCATTTT
. | TRBJ2-7 | TRBV5-6 | . | CASSLSVIEQYF | TGTGCCAGCAGCTTGAGTGTTATCGAGCAGTACTTC
. | TRBJ2-7 | TRBV7-6 | few | CASSLAWGEVSYEQYF | TGTGCCAGCAGCTTAGCGTGGGGGGAGGTGTCCTACGAGCAGTACTTC
. | TRBJ1-1 | TRBV7-9 | . | CASSLAVPGYTEAFF | TGTGCCAGCAGCTTAGCTGTCCCCGGGTACACTGAAGCTTTCTTT
. | TRBJ2-2 | TRBV5-1 | . | CASSSSQTILNTGELFF | TGCGCCAGCAGCTCGTCCCAGACAATATTGAACACCGGGGAGCTGTTTTTT
TRBD1 | TRBJ2-5 | TRBV7-3 | . | CASSFRTGRETQYF | TGTGCCAGCAGCTTTAGGACAGGGAGAGAGACCCAGTACTTC
. | TRBJ2-4 | TRBV6-5 | once | CASSYSETGYNIQYF | TGTGCCAGCAGTTACTCGGAAACAGGGTATAACATTCAGTACTTC